This T cell receptor beta chain stems from a study of shared clonotypes between healthy human individuals. Ten immunoSEQ deep assay plates were used by the authors to sequence unsorted PBMC DNA. Produced via immunoSEQ multiplex PCR; TCRdb's table is partial and in-frame only. The data show around 95,000 clones, about half seen once. Everyone who donated was a Caucasian adult who lived in Nashville, Tennessee. On this clone: A far larger clone is only one base removed, so a read error is likely.

Germline V gene lookup returns CDR1 LGHNA and CDR2 YSLEER. CDR3 length equals 15 residues. The sequence came from a woman aged 40 to 50 in good health. Some clones in this sample may be carry-over from other donors' samples. The sequenced material came from PBMCs. This chain joins TRBV4-3 and TRBJ2-7; TRBD1 might be the D (5 bases). The CDR3 loop reads CANSQEPGLSYEQYF. CDR3 coding DNA: TGCGCCAACAGCCAAGAGCCAGGGCTATCCTACGAGCAGTACTTC.